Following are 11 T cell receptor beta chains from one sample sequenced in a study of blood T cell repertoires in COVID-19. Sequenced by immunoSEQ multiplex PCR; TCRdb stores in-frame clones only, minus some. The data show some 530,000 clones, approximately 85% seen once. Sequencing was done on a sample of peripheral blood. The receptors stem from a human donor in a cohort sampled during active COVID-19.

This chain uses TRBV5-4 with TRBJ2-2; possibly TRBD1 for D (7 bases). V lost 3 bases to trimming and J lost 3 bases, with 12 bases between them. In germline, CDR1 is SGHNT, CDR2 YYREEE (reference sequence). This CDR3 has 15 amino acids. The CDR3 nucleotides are TGTGCCAGCAGCTGGCAGGGGGGCTACACCGGGGAGCTGTTTTTT. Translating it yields CASSWQGGYTGELFF.

The CDR3 loop reads CASSIGPGGTGELFF. The CDR3 DNA follows: TGTGCCAGTAGTATTGGGCCAGGGGGAACCGGGGAGCTGTTTTTT. The chain has TRBV19 and TRBJ2-2, with 7 nucleotides matching TRBD1. The CDR3 sequence is 15 residues long. V lost 3 bases to trimming and J lost 5 bases; unmatched junction nucleotides: 6. Germline lookup yields CDR1 LNHDA and CDR2 SQIVND (reference sequence).

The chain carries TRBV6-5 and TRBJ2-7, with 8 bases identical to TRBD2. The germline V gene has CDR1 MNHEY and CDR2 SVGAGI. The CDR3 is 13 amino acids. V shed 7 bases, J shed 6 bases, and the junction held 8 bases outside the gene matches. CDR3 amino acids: CASTQAGVGEQYF. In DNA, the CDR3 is TGTGCCAGCACGCAAGCGGGAGTGGGCGAGCAGTACTTC.

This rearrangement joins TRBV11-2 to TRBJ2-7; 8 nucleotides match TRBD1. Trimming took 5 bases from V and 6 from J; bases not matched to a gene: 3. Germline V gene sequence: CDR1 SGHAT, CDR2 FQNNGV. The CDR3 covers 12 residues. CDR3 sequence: CASSGQGPEQYF. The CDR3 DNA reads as TGTGCCAGCAGCGGACAGGGTCCCGAGCAGTACTTC.

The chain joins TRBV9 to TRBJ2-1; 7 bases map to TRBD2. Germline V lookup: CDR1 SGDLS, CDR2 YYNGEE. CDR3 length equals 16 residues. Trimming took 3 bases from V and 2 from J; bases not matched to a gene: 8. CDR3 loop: CASSAGQAGTYNEQFF. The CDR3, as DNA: TGTGCCAGCAGCGCCGGGCAAGCGGGAACCTACAATGAGCAGTTCTTC.

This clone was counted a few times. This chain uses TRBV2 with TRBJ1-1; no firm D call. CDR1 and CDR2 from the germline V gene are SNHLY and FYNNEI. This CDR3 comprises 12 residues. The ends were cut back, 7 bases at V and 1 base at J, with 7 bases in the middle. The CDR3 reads CASIVRNTEAFF. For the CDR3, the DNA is TGTGCCAGCATTGTGAGGAACACTGAAGCTTTCTTT.

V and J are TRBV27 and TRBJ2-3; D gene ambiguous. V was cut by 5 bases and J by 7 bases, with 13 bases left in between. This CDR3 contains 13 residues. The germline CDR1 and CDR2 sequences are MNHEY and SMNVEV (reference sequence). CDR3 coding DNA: TGTGCCAGCAGTCCCCTTGGGCTGAATACGCAGTATTTT. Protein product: CASSPLGLNTQYF.

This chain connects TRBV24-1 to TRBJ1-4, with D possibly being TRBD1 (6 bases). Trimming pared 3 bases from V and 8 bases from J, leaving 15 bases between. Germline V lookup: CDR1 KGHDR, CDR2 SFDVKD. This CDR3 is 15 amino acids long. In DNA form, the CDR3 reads TGTGCCACCAGTGATGGGGGGGCAAAGGGAGAAAAACTGTTTTTT. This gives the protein CATSDGGAKGEKLFF.

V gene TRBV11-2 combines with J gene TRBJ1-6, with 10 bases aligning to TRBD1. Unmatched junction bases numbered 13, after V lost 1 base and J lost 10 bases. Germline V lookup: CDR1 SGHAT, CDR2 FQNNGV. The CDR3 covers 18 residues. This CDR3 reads CASSLVRDRGLGRSPLHF. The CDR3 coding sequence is TGTGCCAGCAGCTTAGTCCGGGACAGGGGTCTCGGGAGGTCACCCCTCCACTTT.

The CDR3 DNA follows: TGTGCCACCAGCAGAGAGCCGGGACTAGCGTTCTACGAGCAGTACTTC. This sequence encodes CATSREPGLAFYEQYF. The chain recombines TRBV15 with TRBJ2-7; 10 bases fit TRBD2. The J segment lost 3 bases and the V segment lost 0 bases, leaving 5 bases of the junction unmatched. Germline values: CDR1 LNHNV, CDR2 YYDKDF (reference sequence). The CDR3 contains 16 residues.

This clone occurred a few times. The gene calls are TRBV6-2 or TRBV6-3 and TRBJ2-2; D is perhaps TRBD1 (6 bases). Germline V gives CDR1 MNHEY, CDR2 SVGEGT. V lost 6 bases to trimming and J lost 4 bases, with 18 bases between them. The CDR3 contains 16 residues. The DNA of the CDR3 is TGTGCCAGCAGCTCTGCGGCGACAGGCGGCACCGGGGAGCTGTTTTTT. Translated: CASSSAATGGTGELFF.